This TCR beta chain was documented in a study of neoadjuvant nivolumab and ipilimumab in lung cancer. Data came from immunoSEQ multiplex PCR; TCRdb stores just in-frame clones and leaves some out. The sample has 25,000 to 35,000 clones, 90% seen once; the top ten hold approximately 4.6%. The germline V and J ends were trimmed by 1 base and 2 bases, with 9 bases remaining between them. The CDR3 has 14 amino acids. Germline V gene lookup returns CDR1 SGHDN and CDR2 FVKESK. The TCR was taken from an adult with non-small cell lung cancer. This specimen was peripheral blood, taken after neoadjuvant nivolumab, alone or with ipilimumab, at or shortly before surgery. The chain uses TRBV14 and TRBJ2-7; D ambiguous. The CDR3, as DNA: TGTGCCAGCAGCCAAGGATCAGTACCCTACGAGCAGTACTTC. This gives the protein CASSQGSVPYEQYF.